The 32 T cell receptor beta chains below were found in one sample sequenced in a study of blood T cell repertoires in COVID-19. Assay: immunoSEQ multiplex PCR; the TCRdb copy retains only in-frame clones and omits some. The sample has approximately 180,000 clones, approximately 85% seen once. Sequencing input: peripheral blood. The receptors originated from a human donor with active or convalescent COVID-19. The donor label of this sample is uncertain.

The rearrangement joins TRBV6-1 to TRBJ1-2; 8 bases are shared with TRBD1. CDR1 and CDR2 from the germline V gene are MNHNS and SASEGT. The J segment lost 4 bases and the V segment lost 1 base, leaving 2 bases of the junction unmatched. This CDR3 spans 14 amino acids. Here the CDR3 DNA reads TGTGCCAGCAGTGAAGGGACAGGGCCCTATGGCTACACCTTC. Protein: CASSEGTGPYGYTF.

In nucleotides, the CDR3 is TGCGCCAGCAGCAACGGACTAGCACCCAATGAGCAGTTCTTC. It codes for CASSNGLAPNEQFF. The chain joins TRBV5-1 to TRBJ2-1; the match to TRBD2 covers 8 bases. The CDR3 runs to 14 residues. Germline V gene lookup returns CDR1 SGHRS and CDR2 YFSETQ. V dropped 4 bases and J dropped 6; count of bases not matched to a gene: 6. Looking up the rest from reference TRBV5-1 and TRBJ2-1 gives the full variable domain: KAGVTQTPRYLIKTRGQQVTLSCSPISGHRSVSWYQQTPGQGLQFLFEYFSETQRNKGNFPGRFSGRQFSNSRSEMNVSTLELGDSALYLCASSNGLAPNEQFFGPGTRLTVL.

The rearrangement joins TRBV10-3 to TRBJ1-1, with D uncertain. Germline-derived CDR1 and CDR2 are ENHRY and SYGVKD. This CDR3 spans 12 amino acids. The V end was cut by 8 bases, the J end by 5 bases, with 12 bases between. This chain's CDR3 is CAIAGRETEAFF. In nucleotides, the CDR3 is TGTGCCATCGCCGGGAGAGAGACTGAAGCTTTCTTT.

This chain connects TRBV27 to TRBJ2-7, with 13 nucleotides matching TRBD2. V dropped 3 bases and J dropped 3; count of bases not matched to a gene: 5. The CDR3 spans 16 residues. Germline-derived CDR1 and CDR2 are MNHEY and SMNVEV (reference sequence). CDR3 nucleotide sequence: TGTGCCAGCAGTTTCCTTGGGACTAGCGGGATCTACGAGCAGTACTTC. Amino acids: CASSFLGTSGIYEQYF.

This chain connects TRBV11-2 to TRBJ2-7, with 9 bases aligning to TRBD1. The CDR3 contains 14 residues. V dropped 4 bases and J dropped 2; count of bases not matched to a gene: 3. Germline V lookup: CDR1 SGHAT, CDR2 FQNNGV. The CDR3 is CASSWGQGPYEQYF. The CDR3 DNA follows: TGTGCCAGCAGCTGGGGACAGGGCCCCTACGAGCAGTACTTC.

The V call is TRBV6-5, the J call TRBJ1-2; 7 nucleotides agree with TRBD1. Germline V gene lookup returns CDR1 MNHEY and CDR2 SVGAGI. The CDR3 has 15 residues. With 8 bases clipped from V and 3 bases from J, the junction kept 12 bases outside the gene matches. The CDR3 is CASGYRGFEDYGYTF. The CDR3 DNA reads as TGTGCCAGCGGGTACAGGGGTTTCGAAGACTATGGCTACACCTTC.

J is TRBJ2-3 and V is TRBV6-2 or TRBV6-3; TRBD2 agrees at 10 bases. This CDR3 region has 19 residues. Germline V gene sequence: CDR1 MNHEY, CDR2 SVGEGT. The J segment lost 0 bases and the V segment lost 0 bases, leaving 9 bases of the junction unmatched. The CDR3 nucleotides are TGTGCCAGCAGTTACTCGTTCATAGCGGGGGGACCTAGCACAGATACGCAGTATTTT. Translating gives CASSYSFIAGGPSTDTQYF.

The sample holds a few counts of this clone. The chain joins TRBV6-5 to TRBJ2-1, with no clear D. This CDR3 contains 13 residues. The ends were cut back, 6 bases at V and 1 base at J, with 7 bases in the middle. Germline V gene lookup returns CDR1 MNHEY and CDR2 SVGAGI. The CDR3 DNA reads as TGTGCCAGCAGGCTCGGGTCCTACAATGAGCAGTTCTTC. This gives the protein CASRLGSYNEQFF.

CDR3 in amino acids: CASSQRGGGSPLHF. In nucleotides, the CDR3 is TGCGCCAGCAGCCAACGCGGGGGGGGGTCACCCCTCCACTTT. The chain recombines TRBV5-1 with TRBJ1-6; D may be TRBD1 (5 bases). Germline loops: CDR1 SGHRS, CDR2 YFSETQ. The CDR3 consists of 14 residues. Between the trimmed V and J ends, which lost 4 bases and 10 bases, there was a span of 15 bases.

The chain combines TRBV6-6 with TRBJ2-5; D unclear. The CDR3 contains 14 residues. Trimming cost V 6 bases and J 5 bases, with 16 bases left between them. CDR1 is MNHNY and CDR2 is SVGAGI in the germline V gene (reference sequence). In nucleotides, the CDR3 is TGTGCCAGCAGCCCGTCACTCCTGAGGGAGACCCAGTACTTC. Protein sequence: CASSPSLLRETQYF.

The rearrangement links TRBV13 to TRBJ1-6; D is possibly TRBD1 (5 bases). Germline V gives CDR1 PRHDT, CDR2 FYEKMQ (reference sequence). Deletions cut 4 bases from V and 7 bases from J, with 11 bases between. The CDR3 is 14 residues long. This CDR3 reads CASSSPGGNSPLHF. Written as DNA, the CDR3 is TGTGCCAGCAGCTCCCCCGGGGGGAATTCACCCCTCCACTTT.

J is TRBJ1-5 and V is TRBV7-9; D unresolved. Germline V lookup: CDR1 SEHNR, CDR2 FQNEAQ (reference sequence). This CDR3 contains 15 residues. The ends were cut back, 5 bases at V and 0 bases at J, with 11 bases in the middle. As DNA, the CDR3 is TGTGCCAGCAGCACATTTACAGATAGCAATCAGCCCCAGCATTTT. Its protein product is CASSTFTDSNQPQHF.

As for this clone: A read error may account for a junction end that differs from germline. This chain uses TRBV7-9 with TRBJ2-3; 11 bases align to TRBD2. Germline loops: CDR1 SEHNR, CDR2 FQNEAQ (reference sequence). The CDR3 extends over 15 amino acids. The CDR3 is CASRLAGGPTDTQYF. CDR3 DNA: TGTGCCAGCAGATTAGCGGGAGGGCCCACAGATACGCAGTATTTT.

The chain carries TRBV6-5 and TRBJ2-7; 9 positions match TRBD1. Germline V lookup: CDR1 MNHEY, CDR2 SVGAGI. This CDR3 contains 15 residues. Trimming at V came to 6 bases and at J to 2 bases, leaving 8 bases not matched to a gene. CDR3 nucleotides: TGTGCCAGCAGATTCGGACAGGGGCTAACCTACGAGCAGTACTTC. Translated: CASRFGQGLTYEQYF.

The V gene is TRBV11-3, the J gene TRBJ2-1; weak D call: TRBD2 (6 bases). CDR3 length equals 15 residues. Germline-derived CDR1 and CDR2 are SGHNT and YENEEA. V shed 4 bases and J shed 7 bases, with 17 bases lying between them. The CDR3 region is CASSSLPTSTNEQFF. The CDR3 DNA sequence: TGTGCCAGCAGCTCGCTCCCCACTAGCACTAATGAGCAGTTCTTC.

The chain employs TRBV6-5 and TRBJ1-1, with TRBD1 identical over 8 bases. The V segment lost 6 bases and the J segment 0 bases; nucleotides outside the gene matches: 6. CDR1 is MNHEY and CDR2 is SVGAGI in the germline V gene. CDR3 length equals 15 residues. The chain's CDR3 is CASRAGGLMNTEAFF. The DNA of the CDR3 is TGTGCCAGCAGGGCAGGGGGCCTAATGAACACTGAAGCTTTCTTT.

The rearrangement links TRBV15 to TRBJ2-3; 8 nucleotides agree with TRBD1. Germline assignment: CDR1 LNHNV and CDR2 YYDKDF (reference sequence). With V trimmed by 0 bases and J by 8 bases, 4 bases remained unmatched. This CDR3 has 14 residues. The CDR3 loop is CATSREQGVVTQYF. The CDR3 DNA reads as TGTGCCACCAGCAGAGAACAGGGGGTGGTTACGCAGTATTTT.

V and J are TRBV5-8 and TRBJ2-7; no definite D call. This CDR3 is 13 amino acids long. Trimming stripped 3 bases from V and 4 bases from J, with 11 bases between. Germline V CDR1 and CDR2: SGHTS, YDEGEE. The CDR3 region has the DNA TGTGCCAGCAGCTCCCGGTCATCTTACGAGCAGTACTTC. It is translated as CASSSRSSYEQYF.

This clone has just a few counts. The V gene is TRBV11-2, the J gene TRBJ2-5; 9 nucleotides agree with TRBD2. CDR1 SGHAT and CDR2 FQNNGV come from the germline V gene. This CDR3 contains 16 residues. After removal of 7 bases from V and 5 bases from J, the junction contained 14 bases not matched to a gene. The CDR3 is CASNARGASGAETQYF. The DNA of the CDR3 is TGTGCCAGCAACGCGCGGGGGGCTAGCGGGGCTGAGACCCAGTACTTC.

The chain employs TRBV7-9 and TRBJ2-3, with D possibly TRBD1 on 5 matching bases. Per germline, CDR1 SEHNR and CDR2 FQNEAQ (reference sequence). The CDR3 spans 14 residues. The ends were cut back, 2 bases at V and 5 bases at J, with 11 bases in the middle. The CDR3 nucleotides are TGTGCCAGCAGCTTAAAGGGGTGGGAAGATACGCAGTATTTT. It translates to CASSLKGWEDTQYF.

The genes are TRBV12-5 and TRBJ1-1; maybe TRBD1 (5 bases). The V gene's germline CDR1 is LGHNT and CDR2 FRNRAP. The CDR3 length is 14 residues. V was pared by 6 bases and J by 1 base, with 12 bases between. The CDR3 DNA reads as TGTGCTAGTGGGGCCAGGGCCCAGAACACTGAAGCTTTCTTT. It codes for CASGARAQNTEAFF. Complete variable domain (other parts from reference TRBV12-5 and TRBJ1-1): DARVTQTPRHKVTEMGQEVTMRCQPILGHNTVFWYRQTMMQGLELLAYFRNRAPLDDSGMPKDRFSAEMPDATLATLKIQPSEPRDSAVYFCASGARAQNTEAFFGQGTRLTVV.

CDR3 region: CATSDLAGVGGRKQFF. The CDR3 coding sequence is TGTGCCACCAGTGACCTAGCGGGAGTCGGAGGCCGTAAGCAGTTCTTC. This chain joins TRBV24-1 and TRBJ2-1; 10 bases map to TRBD2. The CDR3 is made up of 16 amino acids. V was pared by 4 bases and J by 11 bases, with 13 bases of the junction left unmatched. Per germline, CDR1 KGHDR and CDR2 SFDVKD.

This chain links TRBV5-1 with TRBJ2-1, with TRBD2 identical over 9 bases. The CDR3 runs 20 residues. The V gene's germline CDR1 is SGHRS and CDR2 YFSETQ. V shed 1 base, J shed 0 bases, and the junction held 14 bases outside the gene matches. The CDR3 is CASSLLASGTFGGSYNEQFF. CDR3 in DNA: TGCGCCAGCAGCTTGTTGGCTAGCGGGACTTTTGGGGGCTCCTACAATGAGCAGTTCTTC. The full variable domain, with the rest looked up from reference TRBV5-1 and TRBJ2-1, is KAGVTQTPRYLIKTRGQQVTLSCSPISGHRSVSWYQQTPGQGLQFLFEYFSETQRNKGNFPGRFSGRQFSNSRSEMNVSTLELGDSALYLCASSLLASGTFGGSYNEQFFGPGTRLTVL.

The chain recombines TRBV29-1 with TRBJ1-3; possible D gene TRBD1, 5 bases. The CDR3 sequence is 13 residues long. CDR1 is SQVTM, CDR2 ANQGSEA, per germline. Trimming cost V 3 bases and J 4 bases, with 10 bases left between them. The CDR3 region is CSVDGGAGNTIYF. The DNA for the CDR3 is TGCAGCGTTGACGGGGGAGCGGGAAACACCATATATTTT.

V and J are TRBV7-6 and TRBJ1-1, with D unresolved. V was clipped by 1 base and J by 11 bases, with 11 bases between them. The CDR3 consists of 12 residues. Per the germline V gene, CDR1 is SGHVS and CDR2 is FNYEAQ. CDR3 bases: TGTGCCAGCAGCTTAGATTTCTCGGAGGCTTTCTTT. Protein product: CASSLDFSEAFF.

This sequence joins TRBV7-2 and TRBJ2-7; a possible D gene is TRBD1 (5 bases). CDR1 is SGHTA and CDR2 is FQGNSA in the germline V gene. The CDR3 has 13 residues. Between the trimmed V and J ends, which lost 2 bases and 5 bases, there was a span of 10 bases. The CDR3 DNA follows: TGTGCCAGCAGCTTATCAGCCAGGGACGAGCAGTACTTC. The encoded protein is CASSLSARDEQYF. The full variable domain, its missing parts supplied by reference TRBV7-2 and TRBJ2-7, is GAGVSQSPSNKVTEKGKDVELRCDPISGHTALYWYRQSLGQGLEFLIYFQGNSAPDKSGLPSDRFSAERTGGSVSTLTIQRTQQEDSAVYLCASSLSARDEQYFGPGTRLTVT.

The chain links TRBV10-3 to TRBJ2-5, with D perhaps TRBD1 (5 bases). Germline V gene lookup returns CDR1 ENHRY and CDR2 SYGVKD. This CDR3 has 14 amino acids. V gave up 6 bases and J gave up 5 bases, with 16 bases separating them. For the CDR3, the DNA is TGTGCCATCAGAGGGGTTGGTAGCCGTGAGACCCAGTACTTC. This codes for CAIRGVGSRETQYF.

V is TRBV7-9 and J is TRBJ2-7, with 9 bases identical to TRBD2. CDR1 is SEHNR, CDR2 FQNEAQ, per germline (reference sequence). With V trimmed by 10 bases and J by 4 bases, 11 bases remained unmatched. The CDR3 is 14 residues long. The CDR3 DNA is TGTGCCACCCACGGTGGCGGGGGGGCTTACGAGCAGTACTTC. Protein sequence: CATHGGGGAYEQYF.

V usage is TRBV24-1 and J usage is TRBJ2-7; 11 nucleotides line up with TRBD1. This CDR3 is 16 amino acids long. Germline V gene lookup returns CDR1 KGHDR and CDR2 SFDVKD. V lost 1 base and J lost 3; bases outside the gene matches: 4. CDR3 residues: CATSDLGQGAFYEQYF. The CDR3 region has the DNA TGTGCCACCAGTGATTTAGGACAGGGGGCGTTCTACGAGCAGTACTTC.

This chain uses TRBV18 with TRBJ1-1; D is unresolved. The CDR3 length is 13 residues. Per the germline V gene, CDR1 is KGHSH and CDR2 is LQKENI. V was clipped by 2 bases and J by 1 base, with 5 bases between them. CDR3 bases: TGTGCCAGCTCACCAAACACGAACACTGAAGCTTTCTTT. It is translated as CASSPNTNTEAFF.

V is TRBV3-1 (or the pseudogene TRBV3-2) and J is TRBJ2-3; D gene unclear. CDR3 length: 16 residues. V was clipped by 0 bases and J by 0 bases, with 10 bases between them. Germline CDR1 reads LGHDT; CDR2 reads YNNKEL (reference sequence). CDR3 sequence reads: CASSQDLSRSTDTQYF. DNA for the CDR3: TGTGCCAGCAGCCAAGATCTCTCGCGGAGCACAGATACGCAGTATTTT.

The CDR3, as DNA: TGTGCCAGCAGCTTCGGCGGGAGCTACGAGCAGTACTTC. Protein: CASSFGGSYEQYF. This chain connects TRBV5-4 to TRBJ2-7; the match to TRBD2 covers 7 bases. Germline-derived CDR1 and CDR2 are SGHNT and YYREEE (reference sequence). The CDR3 is 13 amino acids. V lost 2 bases to trimming and J lost 3 bases; unmatched junction nucleotides: 2. The variable domain in full, with the rest retrieved from reference TRBV5-4 and TRBJ2-7, is ETGVTQSPTHLIKTRGQQVTLRCSSQSGHNTVSWYQQALGQGPQFIFQYYREEENGRGNFPPRFSGLQFPNYSSELNVNALELDDSALYLCASSFGGSYEQYFGPGTRLTVT.